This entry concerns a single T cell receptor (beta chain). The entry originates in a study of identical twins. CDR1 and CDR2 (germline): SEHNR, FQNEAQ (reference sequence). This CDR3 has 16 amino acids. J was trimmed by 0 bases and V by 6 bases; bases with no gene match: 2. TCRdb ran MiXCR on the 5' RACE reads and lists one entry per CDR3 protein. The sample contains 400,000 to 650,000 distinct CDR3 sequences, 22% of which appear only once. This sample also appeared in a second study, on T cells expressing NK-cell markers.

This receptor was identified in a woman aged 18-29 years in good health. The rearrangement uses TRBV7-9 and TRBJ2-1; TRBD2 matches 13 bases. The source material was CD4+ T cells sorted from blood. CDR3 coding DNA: TGTGCCAGCAGGACTAGCGGGGGGAGCTCCTACAATGAGCAGTTCTTC. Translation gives CASRTSGGSSYNEQFF.